What follows is one TCR beta chain and its context. There is no known antigen for this receptor. No base quality values were provided; no much bigger clone lies one nucleotide off. The time point label, as the study defines it: about 28 days (+/-7) after the second vaccine dose. AZD1222 recipients given second doses at about 4 weeks or at about 12 weeks were pooled, since spike-specific TCR depth and breadth were not found to differ between the two schedules. The vaccinee samples were drawn from two UK trials, COV001 and COV002, one of which was a single-blind randomized controlled phase 2/3 trial testing AZD1222 (ChAdOx1 nCoV-19) in healthy adults. For TCRbeta chain sequencing, PBMC samples were collected from trial participants at day 0 and at day 28 after the second dose. The CDR3 regions of human TCRbeta chains were analyzed by immunosequencing. In the authors' own workflow: TCRs in the repertoires were compared against a reference library of SARS-CoV-2-specific TCRs that had been generated with the MIRA antigen-specificity platform. Breadth was defined as the fraction of unique TCRs that were SARS-CoV-2-associated, and depth was defined as the fraction of total T cells that were SARS-CoV-2-associated. Using the MIRA data, each spike-specific TCR was mapped to the spike region that the TCR reacts to and placed in a CD4 or CD8 class. Log10-transformed breadth and depth values were compared by one-way ANOVA with Sidak's multiple comparisons tests. What TCRdb holds here is the immuneACCESS table cut down to in-frame rearrangements. Part of the clones is not present; checked against another copy, under half of the missing clones reflect an unresolved V gene, and the others are unexplained. V, J and clone size are taken as reported in that table, and D and trimming were inferred from the DNA itself. The sample table shows about 130,000 clones, and approximately 95% are seen once. Clones ranked in the top ten supply approximately 7% of the sample.

The data were obtained in a study of T cell responses to AZD1222 COVID-19 vaccine (TCRdb year 2021). In terms of the full investigation: A total of 233 trial participants underwent TCR sequencing, of whom 200 to 220 had received two doses of AZD1222 and approximately 26 had received two doses of the MenACWY control vaccine. Trial participants were enrolled into age subgroups of 18-55, 56-69 and 70-plus years, which contained approximately 150, 28 and 58 TCR-sequenced participants, respectively.

Spanning cysteine to phenylalanine, the CDR3 consists of 15 amino acids. Only CDR3 DNA remains: 45 bases, in frame from the first base. Unmatched junction bases come to 8, with V trimmed by 6 bases and J by 6 bases. The germline V gene sets CDR1 to SGHTA and CDR2 to FQGNSA. General study outcomes and caveats: Most participants were white British and females outnumbered males, and the authors suggested that clonal diversity may have been underestimated. Spike-specific TCR breadth and depth rose significantly after two AZD1222 doses compared with day 0 and with MenACWY recipients. The whole spike protein was spanned by vaccine-associated CD4 TCRs, and dominant responses were seen in regions 160-218 and 743-854. Because no samples from the day 14 peak response were available, repertoires could be characterized only after the peak T cell response. Reportedly, almost half of the unique spike-specific TCRs recognized epitopes lying outside the regions that are mutated in the B.1.351 and B.1.1.7 variants. In the small 56-69-year group, the increase in depth fell short of significance, most likely because of low power. Conclusions about previously exposed vaccinees are limited because only a handful of AZD1222 recipients were SARS-CoV-2 seropositive at baseline.

The chain employs TRBV7-2 and TRBJ2-3; the junction holds 11 bases that match TRBD2. The starting material was peripheral blood, obtained 28 days after the second AZD1222 dose. The TCR comes from an adult who received the AZD1222 COVID-19 vaccine. The CDR3 in this case is CASRLSGGARDTQYF. The DNA reads as follows: TGTGCCAGCAGACTTAGCGGGGGGGCGCGGGATACGCAGTATTTT.